This TCR beta chain was identified in a study of T cell responses to AZD1222 COVID-19 vaccine (dated by TCRdb to the early 2020s). Turning to the overall study: AZD1222 recipients given second doses at about 4 weeks or at about 12 weeks were pooled, since spike-specific TCR depth and breadth were not found to differ between the two schedules. TCR sequencing covered 230 or so trial participants: nearly 210 given two doses of AZD1222 and approximately 26 given two doses of MenACWY control vaccine. Trial participants were enrolled by age into subgroups of 18-55, 56-69 and 70-plus years, and around 150, 29 and 61 TCR-sequenced participants, respectively, were included in these subgroups. What the authors observed across the whole study: The whole spike protein was spanned by vaccine-associated CD4 TCRs, and dominant responses were seen in regions 160-218 and 743-854. Nearly half of unique spike-specific TCRs reportedly recognized epitopes outside regions mutated in the B.1.351 and B.1.1.7 variants. No day 14 peak-response samples were available, so repertoires were characterized only after the peak T cell response. After two AZD1222 doses, both the breadth and the depth of spike-specific TCRs were significantly higher than at day 0 and than in MenACWY recipients. The 56-69-year group was small, and its depth increase did not reach significance, likely because of low power. Conclusions about previously exposed vaccinees are limited, since just a handful of AZD1222 recipients were seropositive for SARS-CoV-2 at baseline. Most participants were white British and females outnumbered males, and the authors suggested that clonal diversity may have been underestimated.

The CDR3 regions of human TCRbeta chains were subjected to immunosequencing. The published analysis was carried out like this. Repertoire TCRs were checked for matches against a reference library of SARS-CoV-2-specific TCRs that had been generated using the MIRA antigen-specificity platform. Breadth meant the fraction of unique TCRs that were SARS-CoV-2-associated, whereas depth meant the fraction of total T cells that were SARS-CoV-2-associated. Using the MIRA data, each spike-specific TCR was assigned both to the spike region to which the TCR was reactive and to a CD4 or CD8 class. Log10-transformed breadth and depth values were compared by one-way ANOVA with Sidak's multiple comparisons tests. In its TCRdb copy, this immuneACCESS table keeps in-frame sequences only and misses some clones. Where compared with another copy, unresolved V genes explain less than half of these, and the others have no known cause. From that table come the V and J calls and clone size; the DNA was used to work out D and trimming. Recorded for this sample are about 120,000 clones; around 85% of them occurred a single time. Approximately 5.9% of the sample lies in the top ten.

Comment on this clone: Its antigen is not yet known. It has no much larger one-base neighbor in the sample; base qualities were not kept. The sample contains more than one DNA sequence encoding this CDR3.

The time point label, as the study defines it: baseline before first vaccination. Vaccinee samples came from UK trials COV001 and COV002, including a single-blind randomized controlled phase 2/3 trial of AZD1222 (ChAdOx1 nCoV-19) in healthy adults. For TCRbeta chain sequencing, PBMC samples from trial participants were taken at day 0 and at day 28 after the second dose. Looking up the germline V gene (reference sequence) yields CDR1 SEHNR and CDR2 FQNEAQ. The CDR3 goes from the cysteine to the phenylalanine over 14 residues. The sequence is cut down to CDR3 DNA, 42 bases in frame from base 1. V was cut back by 3 bases and J by 1 base, leaving a gap of 7 bases between them.

This TCR was sampled from an adult in good health. The sample here was peripheral blood, taken on day 0 of AZD1222 vaccination. The chain uses TRBV7-9 and TRBJ1-5, with no D gene named confidently. The CDR3: CASSLGASNQPQHF. The nucleotides read TGTGCCAGCAGCTTGGGTGCGAGCAATCAGCCCCAGCATTTT. With the rest looked up from the reference TRBV7-9 and TRBJ1-5 genes rather than sequenced, the full variable domain is DTGVSQNPRHKITKRGQNVTFRCDPISEHNRLYWYRQTLGQGPEFLTYFQNEAQLEKSRLLSDRFSAERPKGSFSTLEIQRTEQGDSAMYLCASSLGASNQPQHFGDGTRLSIL.